This TCR beta chain is from a study of cytomegalovirus exposure and HLA in healthy donors (dated by TCRdb to about 2017). For context, the study as a whole: According to an earlier analysis of 550 to 750 of the donors, 150 million to 200 million T cells yielded 100 million or so unique TCR beta sequences and 250 to 350 Gb of sequence data. An early release that covered about 640 HLA-typed donors contained approximately 320 gigabases of sequencing data and 65 million to 100 million unique TCR sequences. Of the approximately 370 genotyped donors, more than 75% were placed in the genetic ancestry cluster associated with self-reported Caucasian donors. The study aimed to test whether cataloging public T cell receptors could reveal signatures of past pathogen exposure. The study used immunosequencing to profile the T cell repertoires of approximately 640 subjects and linked those repertoires to cytomegalovirus serostatus. Along with the approximately 600-subject first cohort, a separate validation cohort of over a hundred different subjects was used. High-throughput TCR immunosequencing, statistical association of individual TCRs with disease status, and machine learning were combined to predict cytomegalovirus infection status. A later analysis re-analyzed previously published TCR beta repertoires from 660 or so donors and added high-resolution HLA genotyping to study TCR occurrence patterns. The later analysis used no new phenotypic data to find candidate immune exposures, relying instead on TCR beta sequences and their occurrence across donors. An earlier analysis of more than 450 of the donors used high-throughput TCR beta sequencing to judge whether each TCR beta V gene segment behaved as functional or pseudogenic. Donor age, sex, ethnicity and CMV serostatus were compiled alongside the repertoire data. In a later genetic analysis, genome-wide SNP genotypes for about 65% of the roughly 700 donors were used, and that subset was treated as a discovery cohort. Every discovery cohort repertoire had been produced on one sequencing platform. HLA typing covered class I and class II loci at four-digit resolution. Typing coverage differed by locus: A, B, C, DRB1 and DQB1 were typed in about 620-630 donors, DQA1 in approximately 520, DPA1 in approximately 610, and DPB1 in 450 to 480. A few DR-DQ haplotypes were treated as single units for association and clustering because of strong linkage in the cohort. On average, 235,054 unique TCR beta nucleotide sequences were sequenced per donor among more than 350 genotyped donors of the cohort, with roughly a sixth of those sequences being non-productive. The research as a whole found: For the cohort, immune exposure information was limited to CMV serostatus. The cohort was sequenced for TCR beta chains only, and without alpha or paired-chain data the features that could be detected were limited. The classifier was reported to diagnose cytomegalovirus status with high specificity and sensitivity in both the original cohort and the validation cohort. A later analysis associated some 17,000 TCR beta sequences with specific HLA alleles at a false discovery rate of 0.05. The 87-base-pair reads could not distinguish some IMGT-functional V segments, including TRBV6-2 and TRBV6-3, so those segments were excluded. The authors suggested that the approach could potentially be extended to other disease states and immunological phenotypes. A cluster of highly shared sequence variants was judged likely to represent a technical artifact of the sequencing pipeline. Sequencing depth was assumed to be roughly uniform across donors in the presence/absence analyses, though that assumption may not hold. A later analysis found that TCR association rates varied across HLA loci, with DRB1 alleles showing the most associated TCRs and HLA-C alleles the fewest. A later genetic analysis reported fewer N-insertions in productive TCRs among donors in an Asian-associated ancestry cluster than the roughly 650-donor mean. Across donors, most TCR sequences were observed very rarely, whereas some public TCRs were present in many individuals. A further reported finding was that TCR beta sequences accurately predicted the HLA-A and HLA-B alleles for most subjects in the first cohort. In vitro tests confirmed that a few of the cytomegalovirus-associated TCR beta chains recognize cytomegalovirus antigens. Because counts were too low, about 18 rarely observed V segments, including chromosome 9 orphons, were left out of the earlier analysis of some 640 of the donors. Correlated functional status among segregating V segments might reflect linkage disequilibrium, but an unknown experimental factor could not be ruled out. In a later analysis, HLA-associated TCR beta chains showed more clonal expansion and lower generation probabilities than non-associated chains that were equally common. Broadly in line with IMGT annotations, most TCR beta V segments showed up in productive rearrangements about 90% or about 30% of the time in an earlier analysis of approximately 600 of the donors. A later genetic analysis associated a missense DCLRE1C variant with V-gene and J-gene trimming of TCR beta chains, and an independent cohort replicated the association. In a later analysis, most CMV-associated TCR beta chains were found to appear HLA-restricted, with HLA associations seemingly driven largely by CMV exposure. The study gave a list of some 150 TCR beta chains associated with cytomegalovirus. Because HLA typing was unavailable for some donors at each locus, only the typed subset was used in association tests. When HLA alleles, especially DR and DQ, strongly co-occurred, attributing TCR associations to individual alleles was difficult. Several of the top co-occurrence clusters appeared to be linked to parvovirus B19, influenza, CMV and Epstein-Barr virus, according to a later analysis.

V trim: 3 bases; J trim: 0 bases; unmatched bases: 2. From its cysteine to its phenylalanine, the CDR3 spans 14 amino acids. Only CDR3 DNA remains: 42 bases, in frame from the first base. CDR1 and CDR2, looked up from the germline V gene, are MDHEN and SYDVKM. Library construction relied on the immunoSEQ multiplex PCR assay. For the multiplex PCR, a mixture combining 60 forward primers for TCR Vbeta segments and 13 reverse primers for TCR Jbeta segments was used. The CDR3 region of rearranged TCR beta genes was amplified from genomic DNA by a multiplex PCR assay. Amplified TCR beta libraries were sequenced as 87-base-pair reads on the Illumina HiSeq System. The original methods were these. A later analysis tallied roughly 80 million unique TCR beta chains across the 666 repertoires, and around 10 million of those chains were shared by two or more donors. Raw reads were error-corrected and collapsed into unique sequences by a nearest-neighbor algorithm in which closely related sequences were merged to remove PCR and sequencing errors. To assign V, D and J gene segments, CDR3 sequences were aligned to IMGT reference sequences. Each retained sequence needed at least a six-nucleotide match to both a V gene segment and a J gene segment. A rearrangement counted as productive if the CDR3 had no stop codons and remained in frame with V and J, and every other rearrangement counted as non-productive. Following IMGT convention, CDR3 was defined as the stretch from the second conserved V-encoded cysteine to the conserved J-encoded phenylalanine. Sequences without an unambiguous match to a single V gene segment were excluded from the earlier analysis of 500 to 700 of the donors. In an earlier analysis of approximately 500 of the donors, a V segment was called functional when productive rearrangements were above 56.7%, and segregating when the standard deviation between donors exceeded 5%. A statistical classification framework was developed to diagnose cytomegalovirus status using the catalog of TCR beta chain sequences. In a later analysis, TCR nucleotide sequences were compared against IMGT/GENE-DB human TR gene sequences so that V and J genes could be assigned. The TCRdist pipeline was used in a later analysis to assign CDR3 sequences and most-parsimonious VDJ recombination scenarios. A later analysis defined each TCR beta chain by its CDR3 amino acid sequence plus V-gene family, and excluded reads lacking a unique V-gene family. In a later analysis, around 600 highly shared, low-generation-probability nucleotide sequences were removed to address suspected cross-contamination and a sequencing artifact. For each public chain, a later analysis derived a clonal expansion index from normalized ranks of inferred template counts within each repertoire. In a later analysis, generation probabilities were computed with a VDJ recombination model fitted to out-of-frame rearrangements, and the resulting probabilities were checked against IGoR. In a later analysis, hypergeometric tests were used to score TCR-TCR, TCR-HLA and TCR-CMV co-occurrence, with a repertoire-size bias correction applied to TCR pairs. In a later analysis, false discovery rates were estimated by permuting HLA or CMV assignments 20 times. A later analysis grouped co-occurring TCRs with DBSCAN, adding TCRdist sequence similarity when clustering within HLA-allele-positive subsets. Repertoires with fewer than 30,000 or more than 120,000 public chains, plus five repertoires with anomalous nucleotide sharing, were excluded from co-occurrence clustering. In its TCRdb copy, this immuneACCESS table keeps in-frame sequences only and misses some clones. Where compared with another copy, unresolved V genes explain less than half of these, and the others have no known cause. The V and J calls and clone size are taken from that table; D and trimming were inferred from the DNA. Present in this sample are about 120,000 clones, 65% to 90% of which were seen just once. The top ten clonotypes cover about 3.8% of the sample.

The cohort consisted of 600 to 700 healthy bone marrow donors. At the time of sampling, all cohort members were nominally healthy, though unrecorded immune exposures were likely present. The donor tested CMV seronegative and was one of the 352 seronegative cohort members. A peripheral blood sample was collected from each donor, and TCR beta sequencing was performed on peripheral blood mononuclear cells. Genomic DNA was extracted from the blood cell samples with the Qiagen DNeasy Blood Extraction Kit. Concerning this clone: This clone's antigen is unknown. No base quality values were provided; no much bigger clone lies one nucleotide off.

The sample comprised PBMCs. The TCR originated in a woman in her 30s in good health and CMV-seronegative. The V gene is TRBV28 and the J gene is TRBJ2-7; 7 central bases correspond to TRBD2. CDR3 protein: CASSFGGGSYEQYF. The nucleotide sequence reads as follows: TGTGCCAGCAGTTTTGGCGGGGGCTCCTACGAGCAGTACTTC.